A selection of T cell receptor beta chains follows, all from one sample in a study of T-cell memory formation after mild COVID-19. TCRdb re-called the 5' RACE reads with MiXCR, one entry per CDR3 protein. The sample yields more than 100,000 distinct CDR3 sequences, approximately 5.9% seen once. The sequenced sample was PBMCs or a T cell subset sorted from them (not recorded which). The receptors originated from an adult woman who had mild COVID-19 (a few samples of this study predate the infection). Cell type and time point are not known. Both conserved end residues are part of each CDR3. Each record gives: J gene, clone size, D gene, V gene, CDR3 protein, CDR3 DNA. D genes are given only for firm matches. Clone sizes are given selectively: once, few, many, or a class where the clone is expanded.

>TRBJ2-7|many|NA|TRBV29-1
CSVGLSAHEQYF
TGCAGCGTTGGGTTGTCAGCCCACGAGCAGTACTTC
>TRBJ1-1|many|NA|TRBV27
CASSLSDSRTEAFF
TGTGCCAGCAGTTTATCCGACAGCCGGACTGAAGCTTTCTTT
>TRBJ2-7|few|NA|TRBV4-1
CASSHRFGERRTASYEQYF
TGCGCCAGCAGCCACCGATTCGGGGAGAGAAGGACAGCGTCCTACGAGCAGTACTTC
>TRBJ1-4|few|NA|TRBV5-1
CASSKGPVGEKLFF
TGCGCCAGCAGCAAAGGACCCGTTGGTGAAAAACTGTTTTTT
>TRBJ1-5|NA|TRBD1|TRBV6-6
CASSYSTGLHNQPQHF
TGTGCCAGCAGTTACTCGACAGGGCTACATAATCAGCCCCAGCATTTT
>TRBJ2-2|many|NA|TRBV7-2
CASSFDWRGGELFF
TGTGCCAGCAGCTTTGACTGGCGAGGCGGGGAGCTGTTTTTT
>TRBJ2-7|few|TRBD2|TRBV30
CAWSPERTSGLAREQYF
TGTGCCTGGAGTCCGGAAAGGACTAGCGGGCTAGCACGGGAGCAGTACTTC
>TRBJ2-2|many|NA|TRBV5-1
CASSPAGPNTGELFF
TGCGCCAGCAGCCCAGCGGGCCCGAACACCGGGGAGCTGTTTTTT
>TRBJ1-2|many|NA|TRBV12-3/TRBV12-4
CASTGGGGYTF
TGTGCCAGCACCGGCGGGGGTGGCTACACCTTC
>TRBJ1-3|NA|NA|TRBV5-5
CASSFVGTKNAGNTIYF
TGTGCCAGCAGCTTTGTGGGAACGAAAAACGCTGGAAACACCATATATTTT
>TRBJ2-5|many|NA|TRBV7-9
CASSRAVARDQETQYF
TGTGCCAGCAGCCGAGCGGTGGCGAGGGACCAAGAGACCCAGTACTTC
>TRBJ1-1|many|NA|TRBV27
CASSLLQGNTEAFF
TGTGCCAGCAGCCTTTTACAGGGGAACACTGAAGCTTTCTTT
>TRBJ2-7|few|TRBD1|TRBV5-8
CASSLPTGGWYEQYF
TGTGCCAGCAGCTTACCGACAGGGGGTTGGTACGAGCAGTACTTC
>TRBJ1-2|many|TRBD1|TRBV20-1
CSARVTTGPNYGYTF
TGCAGTGCTAGAGTCACGACAGGGCCCAACTATGGCTACACCTTC
>TRBJ2-7|NA|TRBD1|TRBV5-1
CASRNPGQGVYEQYF
TGCGCCAGCAGAAACCCGGGACAGGGAGTATACGAGCAGTACTTC
>TRBJ2-1|NA|TRBD2|TRBV20-1
CSARGGLAGDNEQFF
TGCAGTGCTAGAGGTGGACTAGCGGGAGACAATGAGCAGTTCTTC
>TRBJ2-1|few|TRBD2|TRBV6-5
CASSYLGLAGAMFF
TGTGCCAGCAGTTACTTGGGACTAGCGGGAGCAATGTTCTTC
>TRBJ2-6|few|NA|TRBV7-6
CASSSRGSSGANVLTF
TGTGCCAGCAGCTCCAGGGGTTCCTCTGGGGCCAACGTCCTGACTTTC
>TRBJ2-4|few|NA|TRBV25-1
CASSEMVVGAIQYF
TGTGCCAGCAGTGAGATGGTAGTGGGGGCTATTCAGTACTTC
>TRBJ1-1|NA|NA|TRBV3-1
CASSRWDKLEAFF
TGTGCCAGCAGCCGGTGGGACAAGTTGGAAGCTTTCTTT
>TRBJ1-1|NA|NA|TRBV7-9
CASSLGSPHTEAFF
TGTGCCAGCAGCCTCGGGTCTCCACACACTGAAGCTTTCTTT
>TRBJ1-4|NA|NA|TRBV12-3/TRBV12-4
CASSPGWRFNEKLFF
TGTGCCAGCAGTCCAGGTTGGCGATTTAATGAAAAACTGTTTTTT
>TRBJ2-7|many|NA|TRBV4-1
CASSQPGRRSSYEQYF
TGCGCCAGCAGCCAACCTGGGCGCCGCAGCTCCTACGAGCAGTACTTC
>TRBJ2-5|many|NA|TRBV4-1
CASSQVPQETQYF
TGCGCCAGCAGCCAAGTTCCCCAAGAGACCCAGTACTTC
>TRBJ2-1|many|TRBD2|TRBV20-1
CSARVRVIAGGPYNEQFF
TGCAGTGCTAGAGTTCGGGTTATAGCGGGAGGACCTTACAATGAGCAGTTCTTC
>TRBJ2-1|NA|NA|TRBV12-3/TRBV12-4
CASSNSPGPSSYNEQFF
TGTGCCAGCAGTAACTCACCAGGCCCCAGCTCCTACAATGAGCAGTTCTTC
>TRBJ1-6|few|TRBD1|TRBV6-1
CASSVMDRGGRSPLHF
TGTGCCAGCAGCGTTATGGACAGGGGGGGAAGGTCACCCCTCCACTTT
>TRBJ2-2|many|NA|TRBV5-1
CASRKDVAPSYFIPGELFF
TGCGCCAGCCGAAAGGACGTAGCGCCGTCGTACTTTATTCCCGGGGAGCTGTTTTTT
>TRBJ2-7|many|NA|TRBV27
CASRLRGSYEQYF
TGTGCCAGTCGGTTACGTGGCTCCTACGAGCAGTACTTC
>TRBJ2-5|NA|NA|TRBV12-3/TRBV12-4
CASSPQGRRETQYF
TGTGCCAGCAGTCCGCAAGGGAGGAGGGAGACCCAGTACTTC
>TRBJ2-6|few|TRBD2|TRBV4-3
CASSQLRLAGVSGANVLTF
TGCGCCAGCAGCCAACTCAGACTAGCGGGGGTCTCTGGGGCCAACGTCCTGACTTTC
>TRBJ2-5|NA|TRBD1|TRBV19
CASGKQGFEETQYF
TGTGCCAGTGGTAAACAGGGGTTTGAGGAGACCCAGTACTTC
>TRBJ1-5|few|TRBD1|TRBV3-1
CASSPDRGLQPQHF
TGTGCCAGCAGCCCAGACAGGGGGCTTCAGCCCCAGCATTTT
>TRBJ2-5|few|TRBD1|TRBV30
CAWSVGGETQYF
TGTGCCTGGAGTGTAGGGGGCGAGACCCAGTACTTC
>TRBJ2-7|NA|TRBD2|TRBV7-2
CASSPPGLADSYEQYF
TGTGCCAGCAGTCCTCCCGGACTAGCGGATTCCTACGAGCAGTACTTC
>TRBJ2-7|NA|TRBD2|TRBV18
CASSPQRGSAYEQYF
TGTGCCAGCTCACCTCAGCGGGGGTCCGCATACGAGCAGTACTTC
>TRBJ2-3|NA|NA|TRBV12-3/TRBV12-4
CASSFLLGGGSTDTQYF
TGTGCCAGCAGTTTTTTGTTAGGTGGCGGAAGCACAGATACGCAGTATTTT
>TRBJ2-1|many|TRBD2|TRBV5-1
CASSLRGDNEQFF
TGCGCCAGCAGCCTACGGGGGGACAATGAGCAGTTCTTC
>TRBJ2-7|few|TRBD1|TRBV29-1
CSVEGPQGTYEQYF
TGCAGCGTTGAGGGGCCACAGGGGACCTACGAGCAGTACTTC
>TRBJ2-5|NA|NA|TRBV5-6
CASSPPWLAETQYF
TGTGCCAGCAGCCCACCCTGGCTAGCAGAGACCCAGTACTTC
>TRBJ2-1|few|TRBD2|TRBV18
CASSPMSGDYNEQFF
TGTGCCAGCTCACCGATGAGCGGGGATTACAATGAGCAGTTCTTC
>TRBJ2-7|many|NA|TRBV7-9
CASSLATYEQYF
TGTGCCAGCAGCTTAGCTACCTACGAGCAGTACTTC
>TRBJ2-7|many|NA|TRBV18
CASSPDSLPYEQYF
TGTGCCAGCTCACCAGACAGCCTCCCCTACGAGCAGTACTTC
>TRBJ2-7|few|NA|TRBV7-2
CASSYTWDAPEQYF
TGTGCCAGCAGCTACACATGGGACGCACCCGAGCAGTACTTC
>TRBJ2-5|many|NA|TRBV5-1
CASSLPEETQYF
TGCGCCAGCAGCTTGCCAGAAGAGACCCAGTACTTC
>TRBJ1-1|few|NA|TRBV12-3/TRBV12-4
CASSSPRRLGEAFF
TGTGCCAGCAGTTCACCGAGGCGGCTGGGGGAAGCTTTCTTT
>TRBJ2-1|many|TRBD2|TRBV5-5
CASSYTSGISFNEQFF
TGTGCCAGCAGCTACACTAGCGGGATCTCTTTCAATGAGCAGTTCTTC
>TRBJ2-5|NA|NA|TRBV2
CASSGLEKGTKVYF
TGTGCCAGCAGTGGCCTAGAGAAGGGGACAAAGGTTTACTTC